These 23 T cell receptor beta chains were all obtained from the same sample, sequenced in a study of identical twins. A single record per CDR3 protein comes from TCRdb applying MiXCR to the 5' RACE reads. The sample includes about 530,000 distinct CDR3 sequences, about 15% of them seen just once. This sample was also put to use in a study of yellow fever vaccine responses in identical twins.

The source material was CD4+ T cells sorted from blood. The receptors here all came from a woman aged 18-29 years in good health.

This clonotype was counted ten times or more. The rearrangement uses TRBV5-1 and TRBJ2-1; D gene ambiguous. This CDR3 region has 14 residues. Trimming took off 2 bases at V and 0 bases at J, with 6 bases between the two ends. From germline, CDR1 is SGHRS and CDR2 YFSETQ. CDR3 protein: CASSFESSYNEQFF. CDR3 sequence (DNA): TGCGCCAGCAGCTTCGAGAGCTCCTACAATGAGCAGTTCTTC.

This clonotype was seen a handful of times. The CDR3 DNA is TGCGCCAGCAGCCAAAGCGGGGTCGTACAGTTAAGTGAAAAACTGTTTTTT. Its protein product is CASSQSGVVQLSEKLFF. The chain couples TRBV4-1 to TRBJ1-4; no clear D gene. The ends were cut back, 2 bases at V and 7 bases at J, with 20 bases in the middle. The CDR3 has 17 residues. From germline, CDR1 is MGHRA and CDR2 YSYEKL.

There are a few counts of this clonotype. The chain couples TRBV2 to TRBJ2-7; tentatively, D is TRBD2 (6 bases). Trimming removed 1 base at V and 3 bases at J, with 16 bases between. Germline values: CDR1 SNHLY, CDR2 FYNNEI. This CDR3 region has 16 residues. CDR3 nucleotides: TGTGCCAGCAGTGAAGGTTGGGTTGGGACTGTCTACGAGCAGTACTTC. Protein sequence: CASSEGWVGTVYEQYF.

In its sample, this clonotype was seen many times. The chain links TRBV20-1 to TRBJ2-3; 12 bases align to TRBD2. CDR1 and CDR2 from the germline V gene are DFQATT and SNEGSKA (reference sequence). The CDR3 runs to 16 residues. In nucleotides, the CDR3 is TGCAAGGCCCACCTGGCTAGCGGGAGGGCCGAAGATACGCAGTATTTT. Translating it yields CKAHLASGRAEDTQYF.

The rearrangement joins TRBV28 to TRBJ2-1; no firm D call. The CDR3 is made up of 10 amino acids. The V end was cut by 8 bases, the J end by 10 bases, with 9 bases between. The V gene's germline CDR1 is MDHEN and CDR2 SYDVKM. The CDR3 region has the DNA TGTGCCAGCCGGAGCCAGGAGCAGTTCTTC. This translates into CASRSQEQFF.

This clonotype occurred a few times. The J gene is TRBJ2-7, the V gene TRBV7-8, with D unresolved. The CDR3 contains 14 residues. CDR1 and CDR2 from the germline V gene are SGHVS and FQNEAQ. Trimming took off 2 bases at V and 5 bases at J, with 13 bases between the two ends. This chain's CDR3 is CASSLLRPRNEQYF. The CDR3 nucleotides read TGTGCCAGCAGCTTATTACGGCCTCGGAACGAGCAGTACTTC.

This chain joins TRBV12-3 or TRBV12-4 and TRBJ2-7; the D gene is possibly TRBD1 (5 bases). The CDR3 loop spans 16 amino acids. Trimming left V 5 bases short and J 5 bases short, with 22 bases between. The CDR3 here is CASSPTQGRVVNEQYF. CDR3 DNA: TGTGCCAGCAGTCCCACCCAGGGAAGGGTTGTCAACGAGCAGTACTTC.

This clonotype occurred many times. The chain carries TRBV10-3 and TRBJ1-1; 7 bases are a match to TRBD1. V gave up 6 bases and J gave up 14 bases; unmatched junction bases: 12. There are 12 residues in the CDR3. Germline assignment: CDR1 ENHRY and CDR2 SYGVKD. The DNA for the CDR3 is TGTGCCATCAGGGGGCCGGGACAGAGTTGCTTCTTT. This sequence encodes CAIRGPGQSCFF.

The chain couples TRBV20-1 to TRBJ2-3, with 15 positions matching TRBD2. The junction had 9 bases not matched to a gene; V was cut back by 5 bases and J by 0 bases. Looked up from germline, CDR1 is DFQATT and CDR2 is SNEGSKA (reference sequence). CDR3 size: 18 residues. CDR3 in amino acids: CSALGLAGGPSSTDTQYF. In DNA form, the CDR3 reads TGCAGTGCTCTCGGACTAGCGGGAGGGCCCTCTAGCACAGATACGCAGTATTTT.

This clonotype was observed a few times. The V call is TRBV10-3, the J call TRBJ2-1; D perhaps matches TRBD1 (5 bases). This CDR3 comprises 11 residues. Germline V CDR1 and CDR2: ENHRY, SYGVKD. The V gene lost 9 bases and the J gene lost 7 bases, with 10 bases spanning the gap. CDR3 in DNA: TGTGCCATTTCCAAGGGGAATGAGCAGTTCTTC. Amino acids: CAISKGNEQFF.

The chain joins TRBV5-1 to TRBJ1-2, with TRBD1 as a possible D gene (5 bases). Germline loops: CDR1 SGHRS, CDR2 YFSETQ. CDR3 length equals 13 residues. V dropped 1 base and J dropped 8 bases, with 12 bases sitting between them. CDR3 residues: CASSLSGNWGYTF. CDR3 coding DNA: TGCGCCAGCAGCTTGTCAGGGAATTGGGGCTACACCTTC. Full variable domain (outside the CDR3, taken from reference TRBV5-1 and TRBJ1-2): KAGVTQTPRYLIKTRGQQVTLSCSPISGHRSVSWYQQTPGQGLQFLFEYFSETQRNKGNFPGRFSGRQFSNSRSEMNVSTLELGDSALYLCASSLSGNWGYTFGSGTRLTVV.

This clonotype was observed a few times. The chain couples TRBV20-1 to TRBJ2-7; possibly TRBD1 for D (5 bases). This CDR3 contains 14 residues. Trimming took off 3 bases at V and 2 bases at J, with 14 bases between the two ends. In germline, CDR1 is DFQATT, CDR2 SNEGSKA (reference sequence). For the CDR3, the DNA is TGCAGTGCTAGGGGGCTAGTAGGCGCCTACGAGCAGTACTTC. This encodes CSARGLVGAYEQYF.

Ten or more counts support this clonotype. The chain couples TRBV5-1 to TRBJ2-5, with 8 bases matching TRBD1. The CDR3 extends over 14 amino acids. The J segment lost 1 base and the V segment lost 7 bases, leaving 6 bases of the junction unmatched. The germline gives CDR1 SGHRS, CDR2 YFSETQ. CDR3 region: CASSGQGIQETQYF. CDR3 bases: TGCGCCAGCTCCGGACAGGGTATCCAAGAGACCCAGTACTTC. Full variable domain (remainder filled in from reference TRBV5-1 and TRBJ2-5): KAGVTQTPRYLIKTRGQQVTLSCSPISGHRSVSWYQQTPGQGLQFLFEYFSETQRNKGNFPGRFSGRQFSNSRSEMNVSTLELGDSALYLCASSGQGIQETQYFGPGTRLLVL.

At least ten counts were recorded for this clonotype. The V call is TRBV11-2, the J call TRBJ2-3; 10 positions match TRBD2. The CDR3 runs 16 residues. V was pared by 1 base and J by 2 bases, with 3 bases of the junction left unmatched. CDR1 is SGHAT, CDR2 FQNNGV, per germline. In DNA form, the CDR3 reads TGTGCCAGCAGCTTAGTAAGCGGGAGGGTCACAGATACGCAGTATTTT. It is translated as CASSLVSGRVTDTQYF.

This chain uses TRBV27 with TRBJ1-4; D call uncertain. Trimming took off 7 bases at V and 3 bases at J, with 9 bases between the two ends. Germline-derived CDR1 and CDR2 are MNHEY and SMNVEV (reference sequence). This CDR3 contains 13 residues. The CDR3 here is CASMNGANEKLFF. For the CDR3, the DNA is TGTGCCAGCATGAACGGGGCTAATGAAAAACTGTTTTTT.

The V gene is TRBV29-1, the J gene TRBJ2-5, with no clear D. V lost 4 bases and J 7 bases, leaving 10 bases between the germline ends. Germline CDR1 SQVTM, CDR2 ANQGSEA. The length of the CDR3 is 11 residues. CDR3 DNA sequence: TGCAGCGTTGTCACGGCTGGGACCCAGTACTTC. Translation gives CSVVTAGTQYF.

The chain carries TRBV7-9 and TRBJ1-6; 8 nucleotides match TRBD1. This CDR3 region has 14 residues. The J segment lost 10 bases and the V segment lost 6 bases, leaving 8 bases of the junction unmatched. Germline-derived CDR1 and CDR2 are SEHNR and FQNEAQ (reference sequence). The CDR3 DNA reads TGTGCCAGCAGATCACAGGGGGAGAACTCACCCCTCCACTTT. Its translation is CASRSQGENSPLHF. The complete variable domain, with remaining parts taken from reference TRBV7-9 and TRBJ1-6, reads DTGVSQNPRHKITKRGQNVTFRCDPISEHNRLYWYRQTLGQGPEFLTYFQNEAQLEKSRLLSDRFSAERPKGSFSTLEIQRTEQGDSAMYLCASRSQGENSPLHFGNGTRLTVT.

The chain couples TRBV29-1 to TRBJ2-1, with TRBD2 matching over 10 bases. CDR1 and CDR2 from the germline V gene are SQVTM and ANQGSEA. The CDR3 is 14 amino acids. V lost 4 bases and J lost 8; bases outside the gene matches: 8. CDR3 region: CSVGGLAGEYEQFF. Here the CDR3 DNA reads TGCAGCGTTGGCGGGCTAGCGGGAGAGTATGAGCAGTTCTTC.

This clonotype occurred a few times. V gene TRBV28 combines with J gene TRBJ2-2; TRBD2 aligns across 12 bases. The germline V gene encodes CDR1 MDHEN and CDR2 SYDVKM. Germline trimming cut 2 bases from V and 9 bases from J; bases unmatched to any gene: 10. The CDR3 covers 17 residues. The CDR3 spells CASSLAGTSGWSRELFF. CDR3 in DNA: TGTGCCAGCAGTTTAGCCGGGACTAGCGGGTGGAGCCGGGAGCTGTTTTTT.

This sequence joins TRBV3-1 and TRBJ1-1, with unresolved D. Germline V lookup: CDR1 LGHDT, CDR2 YNNKEL (reference sequence). This CDR3 spans 14 amino acids. V lost 5 bases to trimming and J lost 7 bases, with 17 bases between them. CDR3 DNA sequence: TGTGCCAGCAGCGACGGACCCGGACCGGGTGAAGCTTTCTTT. It translates to CASSDGPGPGEAFF.

The sample holds many counts of this clonotype. The V gene is TRBV5-6, the J gene TRBJ2-2, with D unclear. The germline V gene encodes CDR1 SGHDT and CDR2 YYEEEE. There are 11 residues in the CDR3. V gave up 3 bases and J gave up 3 bases, with 0 bases separating them. CDR3 sequence reads: CASSYTGELFF. Written as DNA, the CDR3 is TGTGCCAGCAGCTACACCGGGGAGCTGTTTTTT.

A few counts support this clonotype. The chain links TRBV7-9 to TRBJ1-2; D is unclear. Deletions cut 1 base from V and 8 bases from J, with 14 bases between. Germline assignment: CDR1 SEHNR and CDR2 FQNEAQ (reference sequence). This CDR3 has 14 residues. The CDR3, as DNA: TGTGCCAGCAGCTTAGACGGATCATCTAGCGGCTACACCTTC. Its protein product is CASSLDGSSSGYTF.

The chain joins TRBV3-1 to TRBJ2-1; perhaps D is TRBD1 or TRBD2 (5 bases each). This CDR3 contains 15 residues. Germline V gene sequence: CDR1 LGHDT, CDR2 YNNKEL (reference sequence). V was shortened by 1 base and J by 7 bases, with 14 bases between the two germline ends. DNA of the CDR3: TGTGCCAGCAGCCAAGTTCCGGGGCGAAGTAATGAGCAGTTCTTC. It codes for CASSQVPGRSNEQFF.